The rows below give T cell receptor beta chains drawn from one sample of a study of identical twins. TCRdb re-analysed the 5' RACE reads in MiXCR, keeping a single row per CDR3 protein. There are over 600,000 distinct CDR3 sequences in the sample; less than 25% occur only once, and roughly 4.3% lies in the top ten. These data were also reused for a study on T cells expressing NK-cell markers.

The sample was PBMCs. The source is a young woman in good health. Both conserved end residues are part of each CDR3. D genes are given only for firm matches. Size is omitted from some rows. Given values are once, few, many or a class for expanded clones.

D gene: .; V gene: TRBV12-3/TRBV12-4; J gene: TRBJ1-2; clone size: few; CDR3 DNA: TGTGCCAGCAGCGGATGGAGGGGCTATGGCTACACCTTC; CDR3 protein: CASSGWRGYGYTF
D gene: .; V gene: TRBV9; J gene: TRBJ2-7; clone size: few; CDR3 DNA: TGTGCCAGCAGCTCCTCGGTCAGCGGCCCCTCCTACGAGCAGTACTTC; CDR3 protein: CASSSSVSGPSYEQYF
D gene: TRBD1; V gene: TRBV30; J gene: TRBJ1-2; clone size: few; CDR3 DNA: TGTGCCTGGCAAATTCCGGGACAGGGATTTGGCTACACCTTC; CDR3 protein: CAWQIPGQGFGYTF
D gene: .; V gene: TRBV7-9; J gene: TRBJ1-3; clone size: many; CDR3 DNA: TGTGCCAGCAGCCAGAACACTGGAAACACCATATATTTT; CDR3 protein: CASSQNTGNTIYF
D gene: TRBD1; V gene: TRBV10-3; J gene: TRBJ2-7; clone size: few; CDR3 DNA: TGTGCCATCAGTGAGGGAGCGACAGGGTCTCGCGAGCAGTACTTC; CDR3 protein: CAISEGATGSREQYF
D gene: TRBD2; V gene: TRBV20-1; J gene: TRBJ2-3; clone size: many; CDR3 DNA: TGCAGTGCTCGCCCTGCGGGGGGCACAGATACGCAGTATTTT; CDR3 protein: CSARPAGGTDTQYF
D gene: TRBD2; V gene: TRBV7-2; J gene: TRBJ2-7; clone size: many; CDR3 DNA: TGTGCCAGCAGCTTAGTAGCGGGAGCCTACGAGCAGTACTTC; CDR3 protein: CASSLVAGAYEQYF
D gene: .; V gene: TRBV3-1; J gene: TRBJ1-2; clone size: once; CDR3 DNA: TGTGCCAGCAGCCAAGGTAACAGGGCGTTTCATGGCTACACCTTC; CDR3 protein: CASSQGNRAFHGYTF
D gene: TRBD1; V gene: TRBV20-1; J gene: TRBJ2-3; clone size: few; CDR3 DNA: TGCAGTGCTAGAGATAGCGGACAGGGGACCGATACGCAGTATTTT; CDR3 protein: CSARDSGQGTDTQYF
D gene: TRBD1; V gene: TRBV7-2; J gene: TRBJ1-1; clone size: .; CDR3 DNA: TGTGCCAGCAGCTTAGCCTTAAGACAGGGGACTGAAGCTTTCTTT; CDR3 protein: CASSLALRQGTEAFF
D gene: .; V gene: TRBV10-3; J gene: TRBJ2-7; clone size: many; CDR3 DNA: TGTGCCACCCGACTGGGTTCCCACGAGCAGTACTTC; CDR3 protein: CATRLGSHEQYF
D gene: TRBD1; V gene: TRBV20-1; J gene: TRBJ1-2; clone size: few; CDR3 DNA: TGCAGTGCAAGGGACAGGTTTGGCTACACCTTC; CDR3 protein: CSARDRFGYTF
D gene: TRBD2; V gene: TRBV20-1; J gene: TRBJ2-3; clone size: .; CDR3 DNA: TGCAGTGCTAGCGGGAGGGCCGTTGGCACAGATACGCAGTATTTT; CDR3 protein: CSASGRAVGTDTQYF
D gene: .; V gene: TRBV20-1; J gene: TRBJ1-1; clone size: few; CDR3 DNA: TGCAGTGCTAGAGTCCTGGGGGTAGACACTGAAGCTTTCTTT; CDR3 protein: CSARVLGVDTEAFF
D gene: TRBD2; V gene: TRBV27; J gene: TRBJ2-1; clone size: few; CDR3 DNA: TGTGCCACCAAGCGGGGCGGGGGGGGTGAGCAGTTCTTC; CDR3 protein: CATKRGGGGEQFF
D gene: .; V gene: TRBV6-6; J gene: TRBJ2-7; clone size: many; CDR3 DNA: TGTGCCAGCAGTCAGCAGGGGACCTACGAGCAGTACTTC; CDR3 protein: CASSQQGTYEQYF
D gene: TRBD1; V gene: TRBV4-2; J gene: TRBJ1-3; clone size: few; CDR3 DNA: TGTGCCAGCAGCCAGCCGGACAGGGGCGCTGGAAACACCATATATTTT; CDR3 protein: CASSQPDRGAGNTIYF
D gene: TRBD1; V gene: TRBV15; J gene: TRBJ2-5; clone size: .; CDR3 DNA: TGTGCCACCAGAGAACCGGGACAGGGGGCTTTAGAGACCCAGTACTTC; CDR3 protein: CATREPGQGALETQYF
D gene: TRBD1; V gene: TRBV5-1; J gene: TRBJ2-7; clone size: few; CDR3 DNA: TGCGCCAGCAGCATGGACAGGGCTGGAGAGCAGTACTTC; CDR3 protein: CASSMDRAGEQYF
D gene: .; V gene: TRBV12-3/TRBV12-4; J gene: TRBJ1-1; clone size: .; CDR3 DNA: TGTGCCAGCAGTACGTTCTCCGTGGCTTTCTTT; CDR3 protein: CASSTFSVAFF
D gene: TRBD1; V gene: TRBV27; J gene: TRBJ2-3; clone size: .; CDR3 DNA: TGTGCCAGCAGTTGGCAGGGGGCGACAGGATCAGATACGCAGTATTTT; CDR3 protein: CASSWQGATGSDTQYF
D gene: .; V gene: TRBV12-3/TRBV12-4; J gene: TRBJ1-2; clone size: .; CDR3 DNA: TGTGCCAGCAGTTTCGCAGAAGGCTACACCTTC; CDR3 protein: CASSFAEGYTF
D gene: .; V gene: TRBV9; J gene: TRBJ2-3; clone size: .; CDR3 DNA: TGTGCCAGCAGCTCTGTTCAGGGAGATACGCAGTATTTT; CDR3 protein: CASSSVQGDTQYF
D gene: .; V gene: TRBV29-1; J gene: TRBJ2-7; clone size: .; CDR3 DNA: TGCAGCGTCGAGGTAATAGGGCGCCTAGAGGACGAGCAGTACTTC; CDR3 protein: CSVEVIGRLEDEQYF
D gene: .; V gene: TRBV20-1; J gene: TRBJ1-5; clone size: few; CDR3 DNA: TGCAGTGCCTCGGATGGAAAGTTAGGACAGTATAGCAATCAGCCCCAGCATTTT; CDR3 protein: CSASDGKLGQYSNQPQHF
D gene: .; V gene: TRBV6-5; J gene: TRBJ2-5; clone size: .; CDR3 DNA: TGTGCCAGCAGTTACCGAACCGACTTACAAGAGACCCAGTACTTC; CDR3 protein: CASSYRTDLQETQYF
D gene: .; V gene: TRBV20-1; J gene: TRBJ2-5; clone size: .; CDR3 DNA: TGCAGTGCTAGGTCTAGCGCGCGAAACCAAGAGACCCAGTACTTC; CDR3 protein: CSARSSARNQETQYF
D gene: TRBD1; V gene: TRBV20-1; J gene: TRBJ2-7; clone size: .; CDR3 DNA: TGCAGTGCCAAGACAGGGCTGGGCTACGAGCAGTACTTC; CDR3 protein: CSAKTGLGYEQYF
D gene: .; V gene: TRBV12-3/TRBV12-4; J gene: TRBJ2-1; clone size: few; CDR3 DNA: TGTGCCAGCAGTTTTGGGAGCGGTCCGCAGTTCTTC; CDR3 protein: CASSFGSGPQFF
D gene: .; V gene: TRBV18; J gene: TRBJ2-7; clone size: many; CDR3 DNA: TGTGCCAGCTCACAGGGGAGTTCGGGGGGCGCCTCCTACGAGCAGTACTTC; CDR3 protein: CASSQGSSGGASYEQYF
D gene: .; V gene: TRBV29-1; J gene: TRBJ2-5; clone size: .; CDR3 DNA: TGCAGCGTTGAAGGAGTGGGGCCCCAAGAGACCCAGTACTTC; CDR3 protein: CSVEGVGPQETQYF
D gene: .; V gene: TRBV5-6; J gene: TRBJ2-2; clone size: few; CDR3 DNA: TGTGCCAGCAGCTTGGCGCAAAACACCGGGGAGCTGTTTTTT; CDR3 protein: CASSLAQNTGELFF
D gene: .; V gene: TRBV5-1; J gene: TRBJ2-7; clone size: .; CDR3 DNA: TGCGCCAGCAGCTGGAGTTTACCCATCAACGAGCAGTACTTC; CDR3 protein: CASSWSLPINEQYF
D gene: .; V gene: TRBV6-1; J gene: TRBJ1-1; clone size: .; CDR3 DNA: TGTGCCAGCAGTGAATTACGGGCTGCGAACACTGAAGCTTTCTTT; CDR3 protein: CASSELRAANTEAFF
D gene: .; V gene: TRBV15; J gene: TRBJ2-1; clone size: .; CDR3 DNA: TGTGCCACCAGCAGAGATTTACTAGGCTCCTACAATGAGCAGTTCTTC; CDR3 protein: CATSRDLLGSYNEQFF
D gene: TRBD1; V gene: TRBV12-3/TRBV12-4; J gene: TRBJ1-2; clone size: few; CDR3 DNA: TGTGCCAGCACCTCATCCCAGACAGGGATCTATGGCTACACCTTC; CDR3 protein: CASTSSQTGIYGYTF
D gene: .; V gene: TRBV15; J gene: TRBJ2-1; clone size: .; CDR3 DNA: TGTGCCACCAGCAGGGGAGAGGGTGAGCAGTTCTTC; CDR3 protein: CATSRGEGEQFF
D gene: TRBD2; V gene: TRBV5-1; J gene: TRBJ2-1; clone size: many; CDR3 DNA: TGCGCCAGCAGCTTGGCGGCGGGAGGAACGTCGTACAATGAGCAGTTCTTC; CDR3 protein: CASSLAAGGTSYNEQFF
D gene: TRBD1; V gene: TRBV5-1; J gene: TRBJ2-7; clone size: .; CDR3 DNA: TGCGCCAGCAGCGAGGGACAGGGAGGACGCCGGTCCTCCTACGAGCAGTACTTC; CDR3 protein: CASSEGQGGRRSSYEQYF
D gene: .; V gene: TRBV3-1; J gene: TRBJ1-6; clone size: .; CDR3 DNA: TGTGCCAGCAGCCAAGATCGGTACTCACCCCTCCACTTT; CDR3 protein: CASSQDRYSPLHF
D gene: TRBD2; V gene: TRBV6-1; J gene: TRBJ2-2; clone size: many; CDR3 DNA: TGTGCCAGTCGTCAGCGGGGGGACACCGGGGAGCTGTTTTTT; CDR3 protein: CASRQRGDTGELFF
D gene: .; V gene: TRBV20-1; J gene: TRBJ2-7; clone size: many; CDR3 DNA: TGCAGTGCACCTCCGGGGCTAGCTCCACAGTACGAGCAGTACTTC; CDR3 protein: CSAPPGLAPQYEQYF
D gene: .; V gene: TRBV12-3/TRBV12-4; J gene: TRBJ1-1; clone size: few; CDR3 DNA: TGTGCCAGCAGTACTCAGGGCCCGAACACTGAAGCTTTCTTT; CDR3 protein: CASSTQGPNTEAFF
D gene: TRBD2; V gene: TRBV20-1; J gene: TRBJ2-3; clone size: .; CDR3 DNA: TGCAGTGCCCTAAGCCGGCGGGGGGGCACAGATACGCAGTATTTT; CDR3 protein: CSALSRRGGTDTQYF
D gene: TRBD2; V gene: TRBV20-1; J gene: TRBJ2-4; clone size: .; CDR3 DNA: TGCAGTGCTATTGGGACTAGAATTGGAGGGGACATTCAGTACTTC; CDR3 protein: CSAIGTRIGGDIQYF